One TCR beta chain is described in this entry. Its cognate antigen is unknown. This CDR3 spans 14 amino acids. Germline CDR1 is LNHNV and CDR2 is YYDKDF (reference sequence). With 0 bases removed from V and 14 bases from J, the gap between germline ends came to 14 bases. Treatment reported: oral pan-JAK inhibitor, 5-10 mg twice daily. This sample is drawn from a study of CD8+ T cells in alopecia areata. At the level of the study: Patients remained on tofacitinib for 6 to 18 months and then went 6 months without it. Study-level points and caveats: Tofacitinib significantly reduced both scalp clonality and expanded CD8+ clones among the top 100.

Reverse transcription of extracted RNA yielded cDNA, which provided the sequencing template. TCRdb's copy holds only in-frame clones and misses some; the assay was immunoSEQ multiplex PCR. The sample consists of 150,000 to 200,000 clones, 60% of them appearing once. V and J are TRBV15 and TRBJ1-6; D perhaps matches TRBD1 (6 bases). This sequence originates from a human donor with alopecia areata. Specimen: CD4+ T cells sorted from blood, collected at week 24, from a patient treated with tofacitinib. CDR3 protein: CATSRDSQGKALHF. CDR3 nucleotides: TGTGCCACCAGCAGAGATTCTCAGGGGAAAGCCCTCCACTTT.